This T cell receptor (beta chain) was sequenced in a study of blood T cell repertoires in COVID-19. Study in general: Samples came from the United States, Italy and Spain, spanning acute and convalescent COVID-19.

Original analysis: Amplification of reference gene primers provided the estimated nucleated cell counts. Clones were sequenced by immunoSEQ multiplex PCR, and TCRdb holds only the in-frame ones, with some missing. V, J and clone size are taken as reported in that table, and D and trimming were inferred from the DNA itself. The sample records about 310,000 clones, more than 75% being singletons. Trimming shortened V by 0 bases and J by 8 bases, and 16 bases separated the two germline ends. The V gene's germline CDR1 is SNHLY and CDR2 FYNNEI. CDR3 length: 15 amino acids. The material sequenced was peripheral blood. This clonotype originated in a woman aged 45-60 years who had recovered from COVID-19. The chain employs TRBV2 and TRBJ1-2; D gene unclear. The CDR3 here is CASSEALRNSGGYTF. The CDR3 nucleotides are TGTGCCAGCAGTGAAGCCCTGAGGAACTCGGGAGGCTACACCTTC.